This T cell receptor (beta chain) was sequenced during a study of CD8+ T cells in alopecia areata. Sequencing relied on a cDNA template that was reverse transcribed from extracted RNA. Data came from immunoSEQ multiplex PCR; TCRdb stores just in-frame clones and leaves some out. The sample records about 150,000 clones, nearly 55% being singletons. The treatment: oral pan-JAK inhibitor, 5-10 mg twice daily. The CDR3 has 13 amino acids. The germline CDR1 and CDR2 sequences are LGHNT and FRNRAP. V lost 7 bases and J 5 bases, leaving 14 bases between the germline ends. The sequence derives from a human donor with alopecia areata. The rearrangement joins TRBV12-5 to TRBJ2-5; perhaps TRBD2 as D (6 bases). The sequences come from CD8+ T cells sorted from blood, collected at week 4, from a patient treated with tofacitinib. Here the CDR3 DNA reads TGTGCTAGTGCCCTGGGGGGACTCGAGACCCAGTACTTC. Its protein product is CASALGGLETQYF. Full variable domain (missing parts from reference TRBV12-5 and TRBJ2-5): DARVTQTPRHKVTEMGQEVTMRCQPILGHNTVFWYRQTMMQGLELLAYFRNRAPLDDSGMPKDRFSAEMPDATLATLKIQPSEPRDSAVYFCASALGGLETQYFGPGTRLLVL.